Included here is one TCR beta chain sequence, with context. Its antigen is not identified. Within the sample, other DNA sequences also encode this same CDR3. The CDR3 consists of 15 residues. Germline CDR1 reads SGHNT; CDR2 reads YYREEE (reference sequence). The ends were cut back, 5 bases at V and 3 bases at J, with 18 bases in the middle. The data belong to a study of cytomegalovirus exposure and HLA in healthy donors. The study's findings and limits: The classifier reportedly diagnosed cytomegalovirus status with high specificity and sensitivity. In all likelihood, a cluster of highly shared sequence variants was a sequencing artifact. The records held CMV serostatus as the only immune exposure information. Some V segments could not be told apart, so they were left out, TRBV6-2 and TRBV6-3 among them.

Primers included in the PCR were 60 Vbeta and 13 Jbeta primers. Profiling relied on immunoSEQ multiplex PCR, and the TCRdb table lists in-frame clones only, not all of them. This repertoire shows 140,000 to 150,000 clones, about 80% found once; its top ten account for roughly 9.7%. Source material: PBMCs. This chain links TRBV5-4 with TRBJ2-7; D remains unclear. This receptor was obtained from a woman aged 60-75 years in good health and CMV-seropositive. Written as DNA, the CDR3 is TGTGCCAGCAGTTCGACGACCAGCGCCTACTACGAGCAGTACTTC. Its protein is CASSSTTSAYYEQYF.